This paragraph covers one TCR beta chain sequence. This record belongs to a study of cytomegalovirus exposure and HLA in healthy donors. The V gene lost 1 base and the J gene lost 7 bases, with 11 bases spanning the gap. Germline loops: CDR1 ENHRY, CDR2 SYGVKD. The CDR3 is 13 amino acids. Vbeta (60) and Jbeta (13) primers were used in the PCR. The repertoire was sequenced with immunoSEQ multiplex PCR; TCRdb's copy has only in-frame clones and lacks some. The listing records some 130,000 clones. This receptor was identified in a woman between 40 and 50 years old in good health and CMV-seropositive. The sequenced sample was PBMCs. V usage is TRBV10-3 and J usage is TRBJ2-7; D may be TRBD1 (5 bases). CDR3 sequence reads: CAISEYQGWEQYF. The CDR3 bases are TGTGCCATCAGTGAGTATCAGGGATGGGAGCAGTACTTC.